These T cell receptor beta chains were read from a single sample in a study of metastatic and nonmetastatic thyroid tumors. TCRdb reprocessed the PCR reads via MiXCR. The sample holds about 82,000 clones, about 12% seen once. The sample consisted of tumor tissue. The receptors originated from a female donor with papillary thyroid cancer or a benign thyroid nodule (not recorded which). Some clones in this sample may be carry-over from other donors' samples. Each CDR3 is given with its conserved first and last residue. Each record gives: V gene, CDR3 length, J gene, CDR3 protein.

V gene: TRBV18; CDR3 length: 14; J gene: TRBJ1-4; CDR3 protein: CASSRSGGLEKLFF
V gene: TRBV28; CDR3 length: 15; J gene: TRBJ1-4; CDR3 protein: CASSLPQGAGEKLFF
V gene: TRBV9; CDR3 length: 16; J gene: TRBJ2-3; CDR3 protein: CASSVAGGGPTDTQYF
V gene: TRBV20-1; CDR3 length: 14; J gene: TRBJ2-1; CDR3 protein: CSASSWRSYNEQFF
V gene: TRBV27; CDR3 length: 15; J gene: TRBJ2-7; CDR3 protein: CASSYRTGGTYEQYF
V gene: TRBV20-1; CDR3 length: 14; J gene: TRBJ1-2; CDR3 protein: CSARASGTGDGYTF
V gene: TRBV6-1; CDR3 length: 15; J gene: TRBJ2-2; CDR3 protein: CASSPTGVENGELFF
V gene: TRBV6-6; CDR3 length: 16; J gene: TRBJ2-5; CDR3 protein: CASSYSWFRVQETQYF
V gene: TRBV3-1; CDR3 length: 14; J gene: TRBJ2-7; CDR3 protein: CASSHGHLAYEQYF
V gene: TRBV12-3/TRBV12-4; CDR3 length: 14; J gene: TRBJ2-2; CDR3 protein: CASNMVQATGELFF
V gene: TRBV3-1; CDR3 length: 16; J gene: TRBJ2-5; CDR3 protein: CASSQEYDSLSETQYF
V gene: TRBV29-1; CDR3 length: 16; J gene: TRBJ2-1; CDR3 protein: CSVAPLGSGNDNEQFF
V gene: TRBV20-1; CDR3 length: 13; J gene: TRBJ2-3; CDR3 protein: CSARGRGAHTQYF
V gene: TRBV7-9; CDR3 length: 13; J gene: TRBJ1-4; CDR3 protein: CASSLSPGEKLFF
V gene: TRBV28; CDR3 length: 16; J gene: TRBJ1-4; CDR3 protein: CASSFVGHQGNEKLFF
V gene: TRBV11-2; CDR3 length: 11; J gene: TRBJ2-7; CDR3 protein: CASSRSYEQYF
V gene: TRBV20-1; CDR3 length: 15; J gene: TRBJ2-7; CDR3 protein: CSASTSGRARGEQYF
V gene: TRBV13; CDR3 length: 17; J gene: TRBJ2-1; CDR3 protein: CASSSGLAGGVVNEQFF
V gene: TRBV18; CDR3 length: 14; J gene: TRBJ2-4; CDR3 protein: CASPSGEAKNIQYF
V gene: TRBV19; CDR3 length: 16; J gene: TRBJ2-3; CDR3 protein: CASSLAPGWGTDTQYF
V gene: TRBV6-1; CDR3 length: 13; J gene: TRBJ1-1; CDR3 protein: CASSEHVYTEAFF
V gene: TRBV6-1; CDR3 length: 17; J gene: TRBJ2-2; CDR3 protein: CASSGNGGRAFPGELFF
V gene: TRBV20-1; CDR3 length: 14; J gene: TRBJ2-1; CDR3 protein: CSARQGFMNNEQFF
V gene: TRBV6-1; CDR3 length: 15; J gene: TRBJ2-3; CDR3 protein: CASQGERRSTDTQYF
V gene: TRBV12-3/TRBV12-4; CDR3 length: 14; J gene: TRBJ2-7; CDR3 protein: CASSFPPGANEQYF
V gene: TRBV11-2; CDR3 length: 12; J gene: TRBJ2-7; CDR3 protein: CASRPTGWEQYF
V gene: TRBV5-1; CDR3 length: 18; J gene: TRBJ2-5; CDR3 protein: CASSLSLAVALGQETQYF
V gene: TRBV29-1; CDR3 length: 13; J gene: TRBJ2-7; CDR3 protein: CSVVPVGAGEQYF
V gene: TRBV6-1; CDR3 length: 11; J gene: TRBJ2-1; CDR3 protein: CASRVYNEQFF
V gene: TRBV7-8; CDR3 length: 14; J gene: TRBJ2-7; CDR3 protein: CASSTGTGDPEQYF
V gene: TRBV3-1; CDR3 length: 15; J gene: TRBJ2-1; CDR3 protein: CASSPDRDYYNEQFF
V gene: TRBV5-5; CDR3 length: 15; J gene: TRBJ2-7; CDR3 protein: CASSAGLGAGYEQYF
V gene: TRBV6-2/TRBV6-3; CDR3 length: 16; J gene: TRBJ2-7; CDR3 protein: CANSYSARTTGYEQYF
V gene: TRBV6-1; CDR3 length: 14; J gene: TRBJ1-6; CDR3 protein: CASSWDRGNSPLHF
V gene: TRBV6-5; CDR3 length: 16; J gene: TRBJ2-7; CDR3 protein: CASSYSRAQAAYEQYF
V gene: TRBV14; CDR3 length: 16; J gene: TRBJ2-5; CDR3 protein: CASSQGRLRIQETQYF
V gene: TRBV5-1; CDR3 length: 13; J gene: TRBJ2-5; CDR3 protein: CASRGAGVETQYF
V gene: TRBV11-2; CDR3 length: 14; J gene: TRBJ2-2; CDR3 protein: CASRQGWRTGELFF
V gene: TRBV27; CDR3 length: 14; J gene: TRBJ2-1; CDR3 protein: CASTRRWRESEQFF
V gene: TRBV2; CDR3 length: 13; J gene: TRBJ2-3; CDR3 protein: CASSGGAGVTQYF